The next 23 T cell receptor beta chains were all read from a single sample in a study of T cells in Graves' hyperthyroidism and ophthalmopathy. RNA transcripts gave rise to amplified TCR beta CDR3 regions. First-round RT-PCR targeting the TCR CDR3 was performed with the HTBI primer set. TCRdb redid the calling of the multiplex PCR reads with MiXCR, one entry per CDR3 protein. The sample carries about 180,000 distinct CDR3 sequences, more than 15% recorded once. Source material: blood. The origin of the receptors is a woman aged 50 to 60 with Graves' hyperthyroidism.

The chain has TRBV29-1 and TRBJ1-1; D ambiguous. This CDR3 comprises 12 residues. V was clipped by 1 base and J by 6 bases, with 9 bases between them. CDR1 SQVTM and CDR2 ANQGSEA come from the germline V gene. The CDR3 DNA reads as TGCAGCGTTGAAGTCAAGGACGCTGAAGCTTTCTTT. This translates into CSVEVKDAEAFF.

This clonotype has a count of ten or more. The chain is built from TRBV7-9 and TRBJ1-1, with D possibly being TRBD1 (6 bases). The germline V gene encodes CDR1 SEHNR and CDR2 FQNEAQ (reference sequence). The CDR3 totals 15 residues. With 3 bases removed from V and 3 bases from J, the gap between germline ends came to 14 bases. CDR3 sequence: CASSLDSPEYTEAFF. Written as DNA, the CDR3 is TGTGCCAGCAGCTTGGACAGTCCCGAATACACTGAAGCTTTCTTT.

The sample holds many counts of this clonotype. The chain recombines TRBV25-1 with TRBJ1-1; 10 bases line up with TRBD1. Losses at the gene ends were 6 bases for V and 6 bases for J; bases not matched to a gene: 10. The CDR3 has 15 residues. CDR1 and CDR2 (germline): MGHDK, SYGVNS. The DNA of the CDR3 is TGTGCCAGCAGGACTGGGACAGGGGCGAGGGCTGAAGCTTTCTTT. Residues: CASRTGTGARAEAFF.

This clonotype has at least ten counts. This chain connects TRBV5-1 to TRBJ2-7; TRBD1 might be the D (6 bases). The CDR3 is 14 amino acids. The V end lost 4 bases, the J end lost 5 bases, and 16 bases lay between the germline ends. CDR1 is SGHRS and CDR2 is YFSETQ in the germline V gene. DNA for the CDR3: TGCGCCAGCAGCAACTTATCTACAGGGAACGAGCAGTACTTC. Translated, it gives CASSNLSTGNEQYF.

This clonotype occurred many times. The gene calls are TRBV19 and TRBJ1-6; D unclear. The CDR3 sequence is 14 residues long. In germline, CDR1 is LNHDA, CDR2 SQIVND (reference sequence). The V gene lost 1 base and the J gene lost 7 bases, with 8 bases spanning the gap. The CDR3 loop is CASSIGVGNSPLHF. The DNA for the CDR3 is TGTGCCAGTAGTATAGGCGTGGGGAATTCACCCCTCCACTTT.

This clonotype has at least ten counts. V is TRBV7-9 and J is TRBJ2-7, with D possibly being TRBD2 (6 bases). V lost 1 base to trimming and J lost 3 bases, with 10 bases between them. The CDR3 consists of 14 residues. Per the germline V gene, CDR1 is SEHNR and CDR2 is FQNEAQ (reference sequence). The CDR3 nucleotides read TGTGCCAGCAGCTTAGGGCTGGAGGGCTACGAGCAGTACTTC. This translates into CASSLGLEGYEQYF.

Many counts were recorded for this clonotype. V gene TRBV6-1 combines with J gene TRBJ1-1; D gene unclear. Per germline, CDR1 MNHNS and CDR2 SASEGT. Trimming removed 2 bases from V and 0 bases from J, with 13 bases in between. CDR3 length: 16 residues. Here the CDR3 reads CASSEYPGLMNTEAFF. DNA of the CDR3: TGTGCCAGCAGTGAATACCCAGGCCTTATGAACACTGAAGCTTTCTTT.

This clonotype showed up many times. V gene TRBV12-3 or TRBV12-4 combines with J gene TRBJ2-5; a weak D match, TRBD2 (6 bases). V lost 7 bases and J 2 bases, leaving 17 bases between the germline ends. This CDR3 is built from 15 residues. The CDR3 nucleotides read TGTGCCAGCACGAGGAATCTACGGGGGCAAGAGACCCAGTACTTC. Residues: CASTRNLRGQETQYF.

In this sample, this clonotype turned up a few times. V usage is TRBV18 and J usage is TRBJ2-7; tentatively, D is TRBD1 or TRBD2 (5 bases each). Trimming took 6 bases from V and 1 from J, leaving 13 bases between them. CDR1 is KGHSH, CDR2 LQKENI, per germline. The CDR3 covers 14 residues. CDR3 DNA sequence: TGTGCCAGCTCCGCGACTACAGGATCCTACGAGCAGTACTTC. It translates to CASSATTGSYEQYF.

This clonotype was counted ten times or more. The rearrangement uses TRBV6-5 and TRBJ2-7, with 10 bases fitting TRBD1. With V trimmed by 4 bases and J by 4 bases, 4 bases remained unmatched. The CDR3 is 14 amino acids. CDR1 is MNHEY and CDR2 is SVGAGI in the germline V gene. CDR3 region: CASSSRDRGYEQYF. The CDR3 nucleotides are TGTGCCAGCAGTTCGCGGGACAGGGGTTACGAGCAGTACTTC.

This clonotype was recorded many times. The chain uses TRBV9 and TRBJ1-1; the D is unclear. The V end was cut by 1 base, the J end by 5 bases, with 15 bases between. From germline, CDR1 is SGDLS and CDR2 YYNGEE. This CDR3 is built from 15 residues. This chain's CDR3 is CASSVSKNFGTEAFF. DNA for the CDR3: TGTGCCAGCAGCGTATCAAAGAATTTCGGGACTGAAGCTTTCTTT.

This clonotype has at least ten counts. The rearrangement joins TRBV12-5 to TRBJ2-1; 15 bases are shared with TRBD2. CDR3 length equals 15 residues. V was clipped by 5 bases and J by 8 bases; unmatched bases: 4. Germline V gene lookup returns CDR1 LGHNT and CDR2 FRNRAP. The CDR3 loop is CASGPGLAGGYEQFF. The CDR3 coding sequence is TGTGCTAGTGGTCCCGGACTAGCGGGGGGGTATGAGCAGTTCTTC.

Many counts were recorded for this clonotype. DNA for the CDR3: TGTGCCAGCAGCGGACACCGATTCTCTAATTCACCCCTCCACTTT. Its protein product is CASSGHRFSNSPLHF. The chain combines TRBV2 with TRBJ1-6; D possibly corresponds to TRBD1 (5 bases). Germline assignment: CDR1 SNHLY and CDR2 FYNNEI. This CDR3 contains 15 residues. Trimming left V 6 bases short and J 6 bases short, with 15 bases between.

This chain joins TRBV12-3 or TRBV12-4 and TRBJ1-6; D remains unclear. The length of the CDR3 is 14 residues. V was pared by 6 bases and J by 7 bases, with 13 bases between. The CDR3 sequence: CASRSGLRNSPLHF. CDR3 in DNA: TGTGCCAGCAGGAGCGGTCTCAGAAATTCACCCCTCCACTTT.

The table lists this clonotype with many counts. V and J are TRBV5-5 and TRBJ1-5; D gene uncertain. Deletions cut 3 bases from V and 1 base from J, with 11 bases between. CDR1 and CDR2 from the germline V gene are SGHKS and YYEKEE (reference sequence). The CDR3 is 15 amino acids. CDR3 coding DNA: TGTGCCAGCAGCTATACGTGGCTCAGCAATCAGCCCCAGCATTTT. Amino acid sequence: CASSYTWLSNQPQHF.

This clonotype has ten or more counts. The chain couples TRBV5-1 to TRBJ2-5; the D gene is possibly TRBD1 (5 bases). CDR1 SGHRS and CDR2 YFSETQ come from the germline V gene. The CDR3 spans 12 residues. V shed 7 bases and J shed 5 bases, with 12 bases lying between them. This CDR3 reads CASSREGETQYF. CDR3 bases: TGCGCCAGCTCCAGGGAAGGTGAGACCCAGTACTTC.

Note on this clonotype: Being one base from a much bigger clone, this may be a read error. The rearrangement joins TRBV20-1 to TRBJ1-1; the D gene is possibly TRBD1 (5 bases). There are 14 residues in the CDR3. Germline assignment: CDR1 DFQATT and CDR2 SNEGSKA (reference sequence). The CDR3 bases are TGCAGTGCTACGAGGGCCTCCGGGGCCGCTGAAGCTCTCTTT. It translates to CSATRASGAAEALF.

On this clonotype itself: Just one base apart from a much larger clone, this may be a read error. The V and J genes are TRBV12-3 or TRBV12-4 and TRBJ1-6, with 12 bases fitting TRBD1. CDR3 size: 15 residues. CDR3 in amino acids: CAGRAGTGGGSPLHF. The CDR3 bases are TGTGCCGGCAGGGCCGGGACAGGGGGCGGTTCACCCCTCCACTTT.

This clonotype was seen many times. J is TRBJ2-7 and V is TRBV20-1; tentative D call: TRBD1 (5 bases). Germline-derived CDR1 and CDR2 are DFQATT and SNEGSKA (reference sequence). The V and J ends lost 3 bases and 0 bases respectively, with 12 bases between them. The CDR3 is 14 residues long. CDR3 sequence (DNA): TGCAGTGCTAGGGGGCTAGGGGCCTCCTACGAGCAGTACTTC. Amino acids: CSARGLGASYEQYF.

There are many counts of this clonotype. The chain combines TRBV5-1 with TRBJ2-5; 14 bases line up with TRBD2. The V and J ends lost 3 bases and 1 base, in that order; junction bases with no gene match: 14. This CDR3 region has 20 residues. CDR1 is SGHRS, CDR2 YFSETQ, per germline. The CDR3 loop is CASSSMGLAGALTTQETQYF. CDR3 DNA sequence: TGCGCCAGCAGCTCGATGGGACTAGCGGGGGCCTTAACGACCCAAGAGACCCAGTACTTC.

This clonotype has ten or more counts. V is TRBV27 and J is TRBJ2-1; D ambiguous. V dropped 3 bases and J dropped 8 bases, with 8 bases sitting between them. CDR1 and CDR2 (germline): MNHEY, SMNVEV (reference sequence). This CDR3 spans 12 amino acids. The CDR3 loop is CASSFTSDEQFF. The CDR3 nucleotides are TGTGCCAGCAGTTTTACGAGCGATGAGCAGTTCTTC.

This clonotype was counted at least ten times. This chain uses TRBV24-1 with TRBJ2-2; 8 bases match TRBD2. This CDR3 comprises 16 residues. J lost 0 bases, V lost 2 bases, and 1 base had no gene match. Germline values: CDR1 KGHDR, CDR2 SFDVKD. CDR3 amino acids: CATSDSGGPNTGELFF. The DNA of the CDR3 is TGTGCCACCAGTGATTCGGGGGGGCCGAACACCGGGGAGCTGTTTTTT.

This clonotype has a count of ten or more. The chain recombines TRBV28 with TRBJ2-3; 9 nucleotides agree with TRBD2. Germline V gives CDR1 MDHEN, CDR2 SYDVKM. CDR3 length: 16 amino acids. The junction had 8 bases not matched to a gene; V was cut back by 5 bases and J by 2 bases. The CDR3 here is CASSKRLAGTTDTQYF. CDR3 in DNA: TGTGCCAGCAGTAAGAGGCTAGCGGGGACCACAGATACGCAGTATTTT. Drawing the rest from reference TRBV28 and TRBJ2-3, the complete variable domain is DVKVTQSSRYLVKRTGEKVFLECVQDMDHENMFWYRQDPGLGLRLIYFSYDVKMKEKGDIPEGYSVSREKKERFSLILESASTNQTSMYLCASSKRLAGTTDTQYFGPGTRLTVL.